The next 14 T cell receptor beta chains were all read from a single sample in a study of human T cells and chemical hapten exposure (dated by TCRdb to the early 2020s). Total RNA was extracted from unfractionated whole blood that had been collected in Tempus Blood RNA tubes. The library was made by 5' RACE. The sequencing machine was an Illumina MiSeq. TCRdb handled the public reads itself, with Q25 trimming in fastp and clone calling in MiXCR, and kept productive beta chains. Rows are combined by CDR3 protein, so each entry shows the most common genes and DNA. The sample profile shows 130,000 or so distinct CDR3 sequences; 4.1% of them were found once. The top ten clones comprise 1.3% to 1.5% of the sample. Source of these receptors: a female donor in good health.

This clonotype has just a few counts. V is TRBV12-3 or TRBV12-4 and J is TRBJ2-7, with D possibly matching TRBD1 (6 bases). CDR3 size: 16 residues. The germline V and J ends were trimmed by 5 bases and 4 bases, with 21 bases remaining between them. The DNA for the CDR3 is TGTGCCAGCAGTCCAGGGGACACCTTGGGGTCGTACGAGCAGTACTTC. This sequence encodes CASSPGDTLGSYEQYF.

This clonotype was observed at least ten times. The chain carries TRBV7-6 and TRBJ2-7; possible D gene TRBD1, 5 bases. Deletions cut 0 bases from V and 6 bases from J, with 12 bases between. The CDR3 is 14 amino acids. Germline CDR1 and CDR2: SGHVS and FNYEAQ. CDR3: CASSLAPRAGEQYF. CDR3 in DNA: TGTGCCAGCAGCTTAGCGCCCAGGGCTGGCGAGCAGTACTTC.

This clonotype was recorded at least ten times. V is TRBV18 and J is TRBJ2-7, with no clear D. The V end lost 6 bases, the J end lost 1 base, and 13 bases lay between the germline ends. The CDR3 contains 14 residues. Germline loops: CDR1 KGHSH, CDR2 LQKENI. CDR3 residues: CASSTRPESYEQYF. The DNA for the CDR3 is TGTGCCAGCTCGACGAGGCCCGAGTCCTACGAGCAGTACTTC.

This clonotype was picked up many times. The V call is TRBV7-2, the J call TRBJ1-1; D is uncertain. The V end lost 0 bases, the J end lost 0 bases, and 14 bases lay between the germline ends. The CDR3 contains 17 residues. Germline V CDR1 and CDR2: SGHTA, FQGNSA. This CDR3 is CASSLAVGRAMNTEAFF. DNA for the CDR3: TGTGCCAGCAGCTTAGCGGTGGGTCGGGCTATGAACACTGAAGCTTTCTTT.

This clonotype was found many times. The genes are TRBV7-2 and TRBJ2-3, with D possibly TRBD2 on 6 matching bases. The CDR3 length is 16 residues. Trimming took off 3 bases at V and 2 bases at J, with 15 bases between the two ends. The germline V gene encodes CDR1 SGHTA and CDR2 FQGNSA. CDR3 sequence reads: CASSFAGTSYTDTQYF. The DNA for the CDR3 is TGTGCCAGCAGCTTCGCCGGGACTTCCTACACAGATACGCAGTATTTT.

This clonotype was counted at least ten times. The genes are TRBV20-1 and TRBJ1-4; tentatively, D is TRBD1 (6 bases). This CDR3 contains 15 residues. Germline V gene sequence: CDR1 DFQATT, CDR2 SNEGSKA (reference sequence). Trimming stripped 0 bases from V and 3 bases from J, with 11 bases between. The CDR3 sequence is CSARDERGSNEKLFF. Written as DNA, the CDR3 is TGCAGTGCTAGAGATGAGAGGGGGTCTAATGAAAAACTGTTTTTT.

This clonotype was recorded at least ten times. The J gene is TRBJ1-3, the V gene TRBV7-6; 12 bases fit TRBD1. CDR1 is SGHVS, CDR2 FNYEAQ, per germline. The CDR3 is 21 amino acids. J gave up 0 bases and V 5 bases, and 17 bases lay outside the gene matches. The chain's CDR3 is CASSLEGTGTGGPFSGNTIYF. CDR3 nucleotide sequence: TGTGCCAGCAGCCTAGAGGGAACCGGGACAGGGGGCCCCTTCTCTGGAAACACCATATATTTT.

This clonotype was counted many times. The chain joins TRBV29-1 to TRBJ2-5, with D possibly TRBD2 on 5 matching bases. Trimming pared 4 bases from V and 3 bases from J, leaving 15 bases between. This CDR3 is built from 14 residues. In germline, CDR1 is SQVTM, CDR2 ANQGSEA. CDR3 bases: TGCAGCGTTGGTGCGAGGGAATGGAAAGAGACCCAGTACTTC. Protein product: CSVGAREWKETQYF.

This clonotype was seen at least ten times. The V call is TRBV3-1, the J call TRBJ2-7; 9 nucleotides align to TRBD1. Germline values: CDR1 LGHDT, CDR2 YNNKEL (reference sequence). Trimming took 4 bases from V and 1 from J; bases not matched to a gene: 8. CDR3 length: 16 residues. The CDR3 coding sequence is TGTGCCAGCAGCCTAGACGCCGGGACAGGGTCCTACGAGCAGTACTTC. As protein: CASSLDAGTGSYEQYF.

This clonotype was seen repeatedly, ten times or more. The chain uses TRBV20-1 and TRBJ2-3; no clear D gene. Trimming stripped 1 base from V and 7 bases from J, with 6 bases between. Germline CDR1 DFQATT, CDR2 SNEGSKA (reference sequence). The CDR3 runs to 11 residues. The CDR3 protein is CSARVKNTQYF. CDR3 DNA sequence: TGCAGTGCTAGAGTTAAAAATACGCAGTATTTT.

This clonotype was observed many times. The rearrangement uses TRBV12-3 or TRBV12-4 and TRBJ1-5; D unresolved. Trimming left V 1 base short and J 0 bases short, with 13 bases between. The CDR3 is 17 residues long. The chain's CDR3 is CASSLEHRFLSNQPQHF. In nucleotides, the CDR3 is TGTGCCAGCAGTTTAGAACATAGATTCCTTAGCAATCAGCCCCAGCATTTT.

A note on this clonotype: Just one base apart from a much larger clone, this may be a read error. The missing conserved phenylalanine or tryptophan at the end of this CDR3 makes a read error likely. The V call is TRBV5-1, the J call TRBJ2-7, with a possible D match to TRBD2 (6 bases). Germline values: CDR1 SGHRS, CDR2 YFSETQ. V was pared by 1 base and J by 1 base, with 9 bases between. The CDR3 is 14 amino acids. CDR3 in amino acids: CASSLTAGSYEQYS. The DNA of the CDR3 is TGCGCCAGCAGCTTGACGGCGGGGTCCTACGAGCAGTACTCC.

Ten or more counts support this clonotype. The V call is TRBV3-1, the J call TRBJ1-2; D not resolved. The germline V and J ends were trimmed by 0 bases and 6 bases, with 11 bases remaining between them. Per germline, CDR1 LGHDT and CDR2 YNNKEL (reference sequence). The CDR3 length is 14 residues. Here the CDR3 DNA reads TGTGCCAGCAGCCAAGAACCCCCCCGACATGGCTACACCTTC. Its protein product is CASSQEPPRHGYTF.

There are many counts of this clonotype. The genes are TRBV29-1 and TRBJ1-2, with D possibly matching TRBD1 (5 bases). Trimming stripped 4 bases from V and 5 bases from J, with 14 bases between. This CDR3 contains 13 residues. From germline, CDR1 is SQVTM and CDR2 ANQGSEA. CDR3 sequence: CSVGGVREYGYTF. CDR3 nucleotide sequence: TGCAGCGTTGGAGGGGTCAGGGAATATGGCTACACCTTC.